This T cell receptor beta chain was recorded in a study of identical twins (dated by TCRdb to about 2016). In terms of the full investigation: To test whether fetal clonotypes persist, this study deep-sequenced TCR alpha and beta repertoires from monozygotic twins, from unrelated adults of various ages, and from cord blood. Replicate twin experiments were performed at different times using different library preparation protocols to rule out contamination. The study at large found these results: Invariant T cells such as MAIT and iNKT could partly confound zero-insertion analyses, although diverse VJ usage argued against such confounding for most clonotypes. Recombination models systematically underestimated out-of-frame TCR alpha sharing in monozygotic twins but agreed with sharing between unrelated individuals. Abundant cord blood beta clonotypes had fewer insertions, young adult naive repertoires showed a similar but weaker trend, and memory repertoires showed no such trend. Because the same donors could not be followed over many years, conclusions were based on cross-sectional statistical analysis. Excess twin sharing in beta out-of-frame sequences was weaker because fewer shared sequences lowered the signal-to-noise ratio. Out-of-frame TCR alpha sequences shared between twins showed an excess of low generation-probability sequences compared with coincidental sharing between unrelated individuals.

Per the germline V gene, SGHTA is the CDR1 and FQGNSA is the CDR2. Inclusive of the bounding cysteine and phenylalanine, the CDR3 is 16 residues long. Only the CDR3 DNA stays, 48 bases, in frame from base 1. Between the V and J ends, shortened by 6 bases and 2 bases respectively, the junction contains 20 bases. To note about this clonotype: This receptor's antigen is unknown. No much larger clone is present one base from it, and per-base qualities are unavailable.

Preparation of the library involved 5' RACE. The sample was run on an Illumina HiSeq 2000. Template switching added a universal primer binding site, and the final cDNA carried a unique molecular identifier that allowed TCR cDNA molecules to be counted accurately. First-strand cDNA for TCR alpha and beta chains was synthesized from specific primers in the conserved constant-segment region. To control for contamination, each cDNA library was double barcoded with a SMART-Mk sample barcode plus Illumina barcodes. TruSeq adapter sequences and Illumina sample barcodes were added in two successive PCR steps. The Illumina HiSeq platform was used with custom primers to sequence TCR alpha and beta cDNA libraries. The published analysis was carried out like this. MiGEC was used to process raw reads and extract unique molecular identifiers, and MiXCR was used to find CDR3 positions. For each individual, recombination models were inferred using an EM algorithm with the repgenHMM and IGoR tools. The analysis of shared clonotypes was done with the tcR package in R, with sharing normalized by the product of cloneset sizes. To study raw recombination free of thymic and clonal selection effects, out-of-frame nonproductive sequences were analyzed. TCRdb handled the public reads itself, with Q25 trimming in fastp and clone calling in MiXCR, and kept productive beta chains. Each entry merges the rows of one CDR3 protein and shows their most common DNA and genes. The V and J calls follow TCRdb's processing rather than the paper's. The sample table holds 550,000 to 700,000 distinct CDR3 sequences, of which about 20% were seen once. The top ten clonotypes cover 4.3% of the sample.

Only healthy Caucasian donors were included. Three pairs of female monozygotic twins, all aged about 18 to 30 years, were included in the twin cohort. The RNA used for TCR libraries was isolated from peripheral blood mononuclear cells. The same data also contributed to another study, on T cells expressing NK-cell markers. As noted in the second study: Three sorted T-cell subsets (CD3+CD56+NKG2C+, CD3+CD56+NKG2C- and CD3+CD56-NKG2C+) from several donors had their TCR beta-chain repertoires profiled. Seven of the eight sequenced donors were HCMV-seropositive and one was HCMV-seronegative. To restrict sorting to alphabetaTCR-expressing T cells, an anti-gammadeltaTCR antibody was added in several experiments. For six donors, the dominant CD3+CD56+NKG2C+ clonotypes were among the top 10 CD8+ clonotypes and accounted for roughly 1.0-7.5% of CD8+ T cells. Those dominant clonotypes were again the most abundant among CD3+CD56-NKG2C+ cells in a handful of donors, at 28.3-60.1%. Whether the expanded NKG2C-expressing T cell clones were specific for HCMV antigens remained unclear. Randomly selected healthy volunteers, three men and five women, were used as the eight sequenced donors. To determine HCMV serostatus, a commercial ELISA kit was used to detect HCMV-specific IgG in serum. For a handful of donors, unsorted PBMC were also used to sequence bulk peripheral blood T-cell repertoires. MIGEC was used to demultiplex reads and group the reads by UMI, and MiTCR was used to assemble and quantify clonotypes. To remove erroneous sequences, TCR cDNA sequences were retained only when supported by two or more reads. Downstream repertoire analysis used the tcR package, and clonotypes were matched across fractions by CDR3 nucleotide sequence plus V segment. VDJmatch was used to annotate antigen specificity against VDJdb, with one amino acid substitution in CDR3 permitted.

The source is a woman aged 18 to 35 in good health. Sequencing was done on a sample of PBMCs. The V and J segments used are TRBV7-2 and TRBJ2-7; TRBD2 could be the D gene, as 5 bases match. CDR3 protein: CASRISAGARPYEQYF. The nucleotide sequence is given as TGTGCCAGCAGGATAAGCGCGGGCGCGCGACCCTACGAGCAGTACTTC.